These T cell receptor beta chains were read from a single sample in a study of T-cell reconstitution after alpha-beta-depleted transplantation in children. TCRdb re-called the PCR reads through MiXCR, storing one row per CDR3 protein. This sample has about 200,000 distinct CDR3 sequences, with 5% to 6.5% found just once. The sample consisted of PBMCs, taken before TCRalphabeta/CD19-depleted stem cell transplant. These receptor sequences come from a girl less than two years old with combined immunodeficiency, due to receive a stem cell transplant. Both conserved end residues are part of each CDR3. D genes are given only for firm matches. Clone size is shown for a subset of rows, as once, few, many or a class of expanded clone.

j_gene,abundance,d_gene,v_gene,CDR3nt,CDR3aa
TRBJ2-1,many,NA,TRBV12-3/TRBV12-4,TGTGCCAGCACCCCCCAGGGTTTAAGGGAGCAGTTCTTC,CASTPQGLREQFF
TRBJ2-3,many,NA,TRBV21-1,TGTGCCAGCAGCAATAGCGGGGGGAAAACAGATACGCAGTATTTT,CASSNSGGKTDTQYF
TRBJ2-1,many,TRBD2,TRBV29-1,TGCAGCGTTGGAACCGGGACTAGCGGTTACAATGAGCAGTTCTTC,CSVGTGTSGYNEQFF
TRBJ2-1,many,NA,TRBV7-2,TGTGCCAGCAGCTTTAATTTAGACGGGGCCTACAATGAGCAGTTCTTC,CASSFNLDGAYNEQFF
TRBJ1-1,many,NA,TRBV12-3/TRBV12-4,TGTGCCAGCATCCTACGGTGGGGGGCTGAAGCTTTCTTT,CASILRWGAEAFF
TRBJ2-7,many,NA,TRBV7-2,TGTGACAGTTGGCCACCTACCCTCTACGAGCAGTACTTC,CDSWPPTLYEQYF
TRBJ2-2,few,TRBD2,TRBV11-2,TGTGCCAGCAGCACTAGCGGTAACACCGGGGAGCTGTTTTTT,CASSTSGNTGELFF
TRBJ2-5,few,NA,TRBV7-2,TGTGCCAGCAGCCCCCCGCGGCGGGAAACGTACCAAGAGACCCAGTACTTC,CASSPPRRETYQETQYF
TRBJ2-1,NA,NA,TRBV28,TGTGCCAGCAGTCACAACAGAGGAGCGGAAAATGAGCAGTTCTTC,CASSHNRGAENEQFF
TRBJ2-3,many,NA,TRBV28,TGTGCCAGCAGTAATAACGGGGTACTAGATACGCAGTATTTT,CASSNNGVLDTQYF
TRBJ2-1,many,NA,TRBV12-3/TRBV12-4,TGTGCCAGCAGTGCCCGCTTTATCGACAATGAGCAGTTCTTC,CASSARFIDNEQFF
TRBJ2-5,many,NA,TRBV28,TGTGCCAGCAGTTTTGCAGGGGCTCAAGAGACCCAGTACTTC,CASSFAGAQETQYF
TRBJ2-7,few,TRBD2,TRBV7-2,TGTGCCAGCAGCTCAACCCCGGCTAGCGGGATCGGGTACGAGCAGTACTTC,CASSSTPASGIGYEQYF
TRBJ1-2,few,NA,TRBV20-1,TGCAGTGCTGCAGATTCGACAGGAACTTACACTTTGAACTATGGCTACACCTTC,CSAADSTGTYTLNYGYTF
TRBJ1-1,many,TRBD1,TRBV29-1,TGCAGCGTTGAAGATTGGGACAGGGGGAACACTGAAGCTTTCTTT,CSVEDWDRGNTEAFF
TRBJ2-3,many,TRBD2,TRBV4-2,TGTGCCAGCAGCCAGCTGCCCGGGCCAGCGGGGAGGGATACGCAGTATTTT,CASSQLPGPAGRDTQYF
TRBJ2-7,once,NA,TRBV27,TGTGCCAGCAGCCGGACAGTAGCTGCCTACGAGCAGTACTTC,CASSRTVAAYEQYF
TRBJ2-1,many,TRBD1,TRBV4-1,TGCGCCAGCAGCCAGGACAGGGTATTTTACAATGAGCAGTTCTTC,CASSQDRVFYNEQFF
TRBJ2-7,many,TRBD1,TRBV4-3,TGCGCCAGCAGCCAAGGAGGGGCCAGGGGGCGGGACGAGCAGTACTTC,CASSQGGARGRDEQYF
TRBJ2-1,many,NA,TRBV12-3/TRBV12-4,TGTGCCAGCAGTCCCCGGGTTCGTACCCCGACCACGGATGAGCAGTTCTTC,CASSPRVRTPTTDEQFF
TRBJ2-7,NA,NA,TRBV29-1,TGCAGCGTTGAAGGAGATCAGGACGGATCCGGCTACGAGCAGTACTTC,CSVEGDQDGSGYEQYF
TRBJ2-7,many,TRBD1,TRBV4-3,TGCGCCAGCAGCCACGGACAGGGATCGAAGCAGTACTTC,CASSHGQGSKQYF
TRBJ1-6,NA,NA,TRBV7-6,TGTGCCAGCAGCTTAGAATGGGAGCTCAATTCACCCCTCCACTTT,CASSLEWELNSPLHF
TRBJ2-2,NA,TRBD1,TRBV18,TGTGCCAGCTCACAGGGGGCCTACACCGGGGAGCTGTTTTTT,CASSQGAYTGELFF
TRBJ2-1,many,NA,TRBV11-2,TGTGCCAGCAGCTTAGTGAGGGCAGGGCTTTCCTACAATGAGCAGTTCTTC,CASSLVRAGLSYNEQFF
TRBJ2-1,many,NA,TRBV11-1,TGTGCCAGCAGCTTAGCAACCCCGACTACCTTGGCCTACAATGAGCAGTTCTTC,CASSLATPTTLAYNEQFF
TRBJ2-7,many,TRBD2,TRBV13,TGTGCCAGCAGCTTAAGTCCCATTACAACCGGGACTACGATGGGCTACGAGCAGTACTTC,CASSLSPITTGTTMGYEQYF
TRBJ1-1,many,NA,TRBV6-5,TGTGCCAGCAGTTACTGGGGGAACACTGAAGCTTTCTTT,CASSYWGNTEAFF
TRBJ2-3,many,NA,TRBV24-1,TGTGCCACCAAGCTAGCAGATACGCAGTATTTT,CATKLADTQYF
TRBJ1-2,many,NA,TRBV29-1,TGCAGCGTTGAAGTTGAGACAGCTCCTAACTATGGCTACACCTTC,CSVEVETAPNYGYTF